The entry below gives a single TCR beta chain sequence along with its context. This record comes from a study of blood T cell repertoires in COVID-19. In the original analysis: From reference gene primer amplification, estimates of nucleated cell counts were derived. TCRdb keeps only in-frame clones here, not all; method: immunoSEQ multiplex PCR. V, J and clone size reflect that table, while D and trimming were determined from the DNA. In the table there are about 480,000 clones, around 90% of which are singletons. The germline V gene encodes CDR1 GTSNPN and CDR2 SVGIG (reference sequence). The CDR3 runs to 14 residues. V was clipped by 3 bases and J by 0 bases; unmatched bases: 5. Recruits, aged roughly 18 to 90 years, lived in 25 or so US areas.

Input material: PBMCs or T cells enriched from blood (not recorded which). The receptor's source is a woman aged 18-29 years with acute COVID-19. The J gene is TRBJ2-7, the V gene TRBV30; 7 nucleotides match TRBD2. Here the CDR3 reads CAWSRGGSSYEQYF. The CDR3 bases are TGTGCCTGGAGCCGGGGCGGGAGCTCCTACGAGCAGTACTTC.